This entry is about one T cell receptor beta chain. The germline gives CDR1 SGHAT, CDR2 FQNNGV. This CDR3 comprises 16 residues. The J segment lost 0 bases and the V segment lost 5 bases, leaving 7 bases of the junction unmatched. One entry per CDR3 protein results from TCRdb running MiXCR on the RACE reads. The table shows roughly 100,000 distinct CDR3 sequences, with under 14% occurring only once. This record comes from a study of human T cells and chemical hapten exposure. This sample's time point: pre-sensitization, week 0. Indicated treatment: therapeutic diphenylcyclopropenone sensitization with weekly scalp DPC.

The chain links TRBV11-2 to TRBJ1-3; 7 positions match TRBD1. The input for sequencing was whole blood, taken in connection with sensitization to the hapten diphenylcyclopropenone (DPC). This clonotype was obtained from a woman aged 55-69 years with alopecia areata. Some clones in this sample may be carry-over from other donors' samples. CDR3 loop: CASSLTGPISGNTIYF. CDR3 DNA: TGTGCCAGCAGCCTGACAGGGCCGATCTCTGGAAACACCATATATTTT.